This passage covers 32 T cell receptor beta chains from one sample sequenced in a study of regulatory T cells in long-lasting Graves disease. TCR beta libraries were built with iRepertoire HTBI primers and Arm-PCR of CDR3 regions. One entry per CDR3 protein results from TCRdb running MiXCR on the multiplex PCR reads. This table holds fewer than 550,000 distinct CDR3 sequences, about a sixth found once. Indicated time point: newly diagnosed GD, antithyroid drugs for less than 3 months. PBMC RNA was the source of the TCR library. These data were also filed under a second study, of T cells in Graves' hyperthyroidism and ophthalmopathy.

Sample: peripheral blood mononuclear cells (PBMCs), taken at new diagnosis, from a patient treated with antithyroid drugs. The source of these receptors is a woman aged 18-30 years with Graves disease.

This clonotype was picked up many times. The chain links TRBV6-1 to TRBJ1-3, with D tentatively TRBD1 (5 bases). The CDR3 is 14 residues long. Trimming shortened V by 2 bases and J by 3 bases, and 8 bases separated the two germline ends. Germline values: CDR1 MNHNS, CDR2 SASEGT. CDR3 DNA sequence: TGTGCCAGCAGTGAATCAGGGTATGGAAACACCATATATTTT. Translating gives CASSESGYGNTIYF.

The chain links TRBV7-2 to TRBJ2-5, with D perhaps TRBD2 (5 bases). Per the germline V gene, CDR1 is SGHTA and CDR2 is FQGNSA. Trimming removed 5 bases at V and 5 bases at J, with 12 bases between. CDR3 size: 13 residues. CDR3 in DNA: TGTGCCAGCAGCCTATGGACTCGGGAGACCCAGTACTTC. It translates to CASSLWTRETQYF.

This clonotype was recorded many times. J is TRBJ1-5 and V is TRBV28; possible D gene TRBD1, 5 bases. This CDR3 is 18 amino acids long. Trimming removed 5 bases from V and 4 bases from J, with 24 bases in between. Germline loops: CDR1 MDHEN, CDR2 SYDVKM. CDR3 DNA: TGTGCCAGCAGTCCACCATCAGTAGGGGTTATCGTTAATCAGCCCCAGCATTTT. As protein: CASSPPSVGVIVNQPQHF.

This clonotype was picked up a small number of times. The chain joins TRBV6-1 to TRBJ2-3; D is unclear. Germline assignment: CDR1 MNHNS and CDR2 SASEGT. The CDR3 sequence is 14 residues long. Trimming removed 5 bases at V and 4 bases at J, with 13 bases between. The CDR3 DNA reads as TGTGCCAGCAGTCTCCCAAACTGGCCAGATACGCAGTATTTT. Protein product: CASSLPNWPDTQYF.

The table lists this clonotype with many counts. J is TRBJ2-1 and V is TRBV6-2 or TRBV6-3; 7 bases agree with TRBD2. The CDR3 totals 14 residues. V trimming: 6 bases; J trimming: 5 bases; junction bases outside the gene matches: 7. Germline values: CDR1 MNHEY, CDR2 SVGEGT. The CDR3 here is CASRLAGEDNEQFF. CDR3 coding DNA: TGTGCCAGCAGACTGGCGGGAGAGGACAATGAGCAGTTCTTC.

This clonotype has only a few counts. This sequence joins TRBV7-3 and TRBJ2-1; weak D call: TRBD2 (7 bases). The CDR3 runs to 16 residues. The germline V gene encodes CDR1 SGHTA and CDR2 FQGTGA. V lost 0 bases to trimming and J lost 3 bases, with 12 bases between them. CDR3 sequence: CASSLTAGAGYNEQFF. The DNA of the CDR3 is TGTGCCAGCAGCTTAACGGCGGGGGCCGGCTACAATGAGCAGTTCTTC.

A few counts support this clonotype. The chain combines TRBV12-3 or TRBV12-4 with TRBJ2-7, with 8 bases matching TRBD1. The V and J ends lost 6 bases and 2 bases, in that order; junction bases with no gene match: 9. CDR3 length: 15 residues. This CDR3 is CASSIPGGKPYEQYF. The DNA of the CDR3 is TGTGCCAGCAGCATCCCAGGGGGCAAGCCCTACGAGCAGTACTTC.

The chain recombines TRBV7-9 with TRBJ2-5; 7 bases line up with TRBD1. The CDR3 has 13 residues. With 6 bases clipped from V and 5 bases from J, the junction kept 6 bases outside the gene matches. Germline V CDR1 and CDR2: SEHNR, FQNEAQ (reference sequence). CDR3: CASRLQGTETQYF. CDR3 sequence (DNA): TGTGCCAGCAGACTACAGGGGACGGAGACCCAGTACTTC.

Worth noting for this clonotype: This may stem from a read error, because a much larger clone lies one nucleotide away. The CDR3 DNA sequence: TGTGCCAGCAGCTTAAAGGAAGGGGGACTAGCGGCCAACACCAGGGAGCTGTTTTTT. Protein: CASSLKEGGLAANTRELFF. The J gene is TRBJ2-2, the V gene TRBV7-9; 11 nucleotides align to TRBD2. Per germline, CDR1 SEHNR and CDR2 FQNEAQ (reference sequence). CDR3 length: 19 amino acids.

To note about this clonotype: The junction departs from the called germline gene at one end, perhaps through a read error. CDR3 region: CSVEALQGSPETQYF. CDR3 nucleotides: TGCAGCGTCGAAGCCCTACAGGGGTCCCCAGAGACCCAGTACTTC. The chain combines TRBV29-1 with TRBJ2-5; 7 nucleotides align to TRBD1. In germline, CDR1 is SQVTM, CDR2 ANQGSEA. The CDR3 is made up of 15 amino acids.

CDR3 bases: TGCGCCAGCAGCTTACAGGGGGCGCGGGCTGAAGCTTTCTTT. This encodes CASSLQGARAEAFF. The V gene is TRBV5-1, the J gene TRBJ1-1; TRBD1 aligns across 9 bases. Germline V gene data show CDR1 as SGHRS and CDR2 as YFSETQ. The ends lost 2 bases at V and 6 bases at J; junction bases unmatched: 5. This CDR3 is 14 amino acids long.

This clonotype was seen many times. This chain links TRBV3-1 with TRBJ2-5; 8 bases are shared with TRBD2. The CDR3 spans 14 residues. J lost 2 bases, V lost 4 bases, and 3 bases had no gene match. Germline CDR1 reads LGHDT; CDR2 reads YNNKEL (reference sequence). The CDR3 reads CASSPGLGQETQYF. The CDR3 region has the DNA TGTGCCAGCAGCCCGGGACTAGGACAAGAGACCCAGTACTTC.

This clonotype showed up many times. CDR3 coding DNA: TGTGCCAGCAGCTTAGAGAGTAGCGGGAGGGCCGGCGGGGAGCTGTTTTTT. This gives the protein CASSLESSGRAGGELFF. The V and J genes are TRBV11-2 and TRBJ2-2, with 11 bases that match TRBD2. This CDR3 spans 17 amino acids. Losses at the gene ends were 0 bases for V and 7 bases for J; bases not matched to a gene: 7. The germline V gene encodes CDR1 SGHAT and CDR2 FQNNGV.

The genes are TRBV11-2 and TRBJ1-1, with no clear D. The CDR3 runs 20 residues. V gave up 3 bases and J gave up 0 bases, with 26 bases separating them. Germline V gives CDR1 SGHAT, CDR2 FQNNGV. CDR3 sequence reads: CASSFSLGPDPLTMNTEAFF. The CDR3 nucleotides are TGTGCCAGCAGCTTCAGTTTAGGGCCTGACCCCCTAACCATGAACACTGAAGCTTTCTTT.

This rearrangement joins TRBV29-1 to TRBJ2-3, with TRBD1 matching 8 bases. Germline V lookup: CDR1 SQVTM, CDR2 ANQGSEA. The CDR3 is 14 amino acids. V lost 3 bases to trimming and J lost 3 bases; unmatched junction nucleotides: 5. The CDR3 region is CSVEGRDRTDTQYF. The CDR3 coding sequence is TGCAGCGTTGAGGGTCGGGACAGGACAGATACGCAGTATTTT.

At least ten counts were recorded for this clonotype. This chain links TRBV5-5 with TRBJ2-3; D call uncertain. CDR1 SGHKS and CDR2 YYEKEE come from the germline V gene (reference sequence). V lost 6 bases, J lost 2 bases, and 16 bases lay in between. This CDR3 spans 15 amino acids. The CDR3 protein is CASIPIGVLTDTQYF. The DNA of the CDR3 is TGTGCCAGCATCCCCATTGGCGTTCTCACAGATACGCAGTATTTT.

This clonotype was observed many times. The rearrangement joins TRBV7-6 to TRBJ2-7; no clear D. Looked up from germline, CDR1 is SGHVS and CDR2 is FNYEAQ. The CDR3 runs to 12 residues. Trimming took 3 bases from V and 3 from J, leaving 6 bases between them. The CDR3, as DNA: TGTGCCAGCAGCTTCCAGGACTACGAGCAGTACTTC. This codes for CASSFQDYEQYF.

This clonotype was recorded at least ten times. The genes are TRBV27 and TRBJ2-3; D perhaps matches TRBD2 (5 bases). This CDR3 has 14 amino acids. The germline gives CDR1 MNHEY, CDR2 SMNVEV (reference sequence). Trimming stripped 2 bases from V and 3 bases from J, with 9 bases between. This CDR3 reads CASSLVGVTDTQYF. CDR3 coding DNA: TGTGCCAGCAGTTTAGTGGGAGTTACAGATACGCAGTATTTT.

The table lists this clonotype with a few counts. The CDR3 region is CASSLLGREGNEQFF. CDR3 in DNA: TGTGCCAGCAGCTTGCTCGGCCGGGAGGGGAATGAGCAGTTCTTC. The chain employs TRBV5-6 and TRBJ2-1, with 8 bases matching TRBD2. There are 15 residues in the CDR3. V was pared by 1 base and J by 7 bases, with 7 bases of the junction left unmatched. Germline V gene sequence: CDR1 SGHDT, CDR2 YYEEEE.

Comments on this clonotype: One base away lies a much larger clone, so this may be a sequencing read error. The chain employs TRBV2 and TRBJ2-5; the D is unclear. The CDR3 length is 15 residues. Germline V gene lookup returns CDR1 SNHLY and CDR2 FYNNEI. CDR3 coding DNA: TGTGCCAGCAATGAAGGACGAATCTCCTACAATGAGCAGTACTTC. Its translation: CASNEGRISYNEQYF.

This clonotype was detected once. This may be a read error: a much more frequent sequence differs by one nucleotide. CDR3 bases: TGTGCCAGAACCGGGACTAGCGGGAGGGGCTCCTACAATGAGCAGTTCTTC. Its translation: CARTGTSGRGSYNEQFF. The chain is built from TRBV30 and TRBJ2-1; 16 bases match TRBD2. Per the germline V gene, CDR1 is GTSNPN and CDR2 is SVGIG (reference sequence). The CDR3 has 17 amino acids. Unmatched junction bases numbered 7, after V lost 8 bases and J lost 0 bases.

The CDR3 protein is CASSSPRGQNTEAFF. For the CDR3, the DNA is TGTGCCAGCAGCTCCCCCAGGGGCCAGAACACTGAAGCTTTCTTT. The V call is TRBV5-4, the J call TRBJ1-1, with a weak D call TRBD1 (6 bases). Looked up from germline, CDR1 is SGHNT and CDR2 is YYREEE (reference sequence). V lost 3 bases and J 1 base, leaving 13 bases between the germline ends. CDR3 size: 15 residues.

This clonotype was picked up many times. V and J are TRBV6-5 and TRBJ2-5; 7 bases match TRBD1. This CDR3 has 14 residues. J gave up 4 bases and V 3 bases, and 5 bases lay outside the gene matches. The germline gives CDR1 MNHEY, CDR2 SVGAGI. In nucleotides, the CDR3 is TGTGCCAGCAGTTATCGGGACAGTGGAGAGACCCAGTACTTC. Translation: CASSYRDSGETQYF.

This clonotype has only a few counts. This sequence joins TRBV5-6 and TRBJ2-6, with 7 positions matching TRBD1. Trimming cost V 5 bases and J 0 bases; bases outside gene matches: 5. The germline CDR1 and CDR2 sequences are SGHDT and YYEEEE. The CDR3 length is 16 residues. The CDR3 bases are TGTGCCAGCAGGCACCGGGACAGCTCTGGGGCCAACGTCCTGACTTTC. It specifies CASRHRDSSGANVLTF.

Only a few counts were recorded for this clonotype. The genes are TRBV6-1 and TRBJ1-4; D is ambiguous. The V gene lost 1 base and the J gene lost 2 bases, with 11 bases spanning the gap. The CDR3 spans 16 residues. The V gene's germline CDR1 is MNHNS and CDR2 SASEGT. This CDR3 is CASSEGTRRTNEKLFF. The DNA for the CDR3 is TGTGCCAGCAGTGAAGGGACCCGCCGGACTAATGAAAAACTGTTTTTT.

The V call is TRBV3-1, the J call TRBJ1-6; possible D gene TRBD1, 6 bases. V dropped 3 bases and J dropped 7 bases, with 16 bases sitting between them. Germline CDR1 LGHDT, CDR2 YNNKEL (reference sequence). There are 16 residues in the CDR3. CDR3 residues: CASSQGTSYRNSPLHF. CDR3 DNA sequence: TGTGCCAGCAGCCAGGGGACATCGTATAGAAATTCACCCCTCCACTTT.

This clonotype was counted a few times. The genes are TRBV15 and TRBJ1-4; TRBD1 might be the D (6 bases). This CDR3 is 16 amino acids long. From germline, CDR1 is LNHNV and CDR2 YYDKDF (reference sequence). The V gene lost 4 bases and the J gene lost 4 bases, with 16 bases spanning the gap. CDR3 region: CATSTVTGGNNEKLFF. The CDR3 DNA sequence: TGTGCCACCAGCACCGTGACAGGCGGGAATAATGAAAAACTGTTTTTT.

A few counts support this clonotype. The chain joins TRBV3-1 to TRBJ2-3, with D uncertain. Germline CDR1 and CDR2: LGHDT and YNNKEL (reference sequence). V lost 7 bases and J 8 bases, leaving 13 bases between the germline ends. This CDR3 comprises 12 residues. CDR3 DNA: TGTGCCAGCACCACCGGGCCCGGTACGCAGTATTTT. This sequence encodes CASTTGPGTQYF.

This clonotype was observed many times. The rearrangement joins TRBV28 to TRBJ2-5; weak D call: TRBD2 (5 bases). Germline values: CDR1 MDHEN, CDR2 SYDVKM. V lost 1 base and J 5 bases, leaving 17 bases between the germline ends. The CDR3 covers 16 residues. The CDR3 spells CASSLSAVEAWETQYF. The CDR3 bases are TGTGCCAGCAGTTTATCGGCGGTGGAGGCGTGGGAGACCCAGTACTTC.

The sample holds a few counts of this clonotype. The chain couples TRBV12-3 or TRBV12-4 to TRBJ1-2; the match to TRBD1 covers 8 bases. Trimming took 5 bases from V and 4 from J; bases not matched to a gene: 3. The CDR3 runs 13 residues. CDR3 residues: CASSVDRGYGYTF. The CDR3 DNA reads TGTGCCAGCAGTGTTGACAGGGGCTATGGCTACACCTTC.

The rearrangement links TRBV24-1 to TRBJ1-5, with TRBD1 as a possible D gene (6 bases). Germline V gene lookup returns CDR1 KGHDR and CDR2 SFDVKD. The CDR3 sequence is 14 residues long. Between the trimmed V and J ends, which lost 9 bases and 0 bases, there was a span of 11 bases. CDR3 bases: TGTGCCACCCAGGGGACGGATAGCAATCAGCCCCAGCATTTT. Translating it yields CATQGTDSNQPQHF.

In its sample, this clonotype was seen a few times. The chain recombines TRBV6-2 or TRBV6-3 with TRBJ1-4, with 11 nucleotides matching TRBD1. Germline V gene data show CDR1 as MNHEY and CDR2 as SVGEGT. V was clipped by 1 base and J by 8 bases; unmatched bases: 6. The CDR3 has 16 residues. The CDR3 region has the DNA TGTGCCAGCAGTTACTTAGGACAGGGGGCTTTGGAAAAACTGTTTTTT. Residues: CASSYLGQGALEKLFF.